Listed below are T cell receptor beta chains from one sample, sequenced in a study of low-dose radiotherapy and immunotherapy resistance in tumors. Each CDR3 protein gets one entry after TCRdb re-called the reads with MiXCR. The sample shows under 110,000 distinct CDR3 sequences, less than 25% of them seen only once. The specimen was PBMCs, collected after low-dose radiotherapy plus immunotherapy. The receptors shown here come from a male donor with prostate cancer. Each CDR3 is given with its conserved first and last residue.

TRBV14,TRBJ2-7,CASSRDRGWEQYF
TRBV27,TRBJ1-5,CASSLIGGQPQHF
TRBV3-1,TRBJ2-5,CASSPGRVETQYF
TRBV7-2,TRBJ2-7,CASSLLGLYEQYF
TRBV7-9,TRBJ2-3,CASSLAGRTDTQYF
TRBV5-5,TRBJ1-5,CASSASLLSGDRQPQHF
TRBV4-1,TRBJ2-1,CASSQTAGTSNENEQFF
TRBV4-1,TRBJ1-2,CASSRPGGWYGYTF
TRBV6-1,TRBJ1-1,CASSEALLGTGTNTEAFF
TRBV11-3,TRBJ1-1,CASSSRPQGTEAFF
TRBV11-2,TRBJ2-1,CASSFRPATESFYNEQFF
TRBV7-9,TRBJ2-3,CASTTGGEPTDTQYF
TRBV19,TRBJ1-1,CASSIALTGYTEAFF
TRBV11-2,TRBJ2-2,CASSSSDPYTGELFF
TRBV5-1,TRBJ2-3,CASSVTSGGTDTQYF
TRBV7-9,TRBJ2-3,CASILGGGTDTQYF
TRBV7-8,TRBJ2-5,CASTFQETQYF
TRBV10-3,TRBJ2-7,CAISSQGGSNEQYF
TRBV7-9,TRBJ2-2,CASSSGQTNTGELFF
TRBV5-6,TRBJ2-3,CASSLWQGATDTQYF
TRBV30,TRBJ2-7,CAWLGAGTGTYEQYF
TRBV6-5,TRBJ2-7,CASSKPGQLSYEQYF
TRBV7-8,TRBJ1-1,CASSLGSGGYEAFF
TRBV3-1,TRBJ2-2,CASSQGYSRNTGELFF
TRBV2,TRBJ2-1,CASNGAGGRNEQFF
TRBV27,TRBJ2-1,CASSFSGASAQGEQFF
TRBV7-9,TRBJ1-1,CASVKSRNTEAFF
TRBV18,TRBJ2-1,CASSPEQGAYNEQFF
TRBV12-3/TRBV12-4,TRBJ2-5,CASRGTDETQYF